These T cell receptor beta chains were read from a single sample in a study of blood T cells in healthy people across ages. TCRdb reanalysed the 5' RACE reads using MiXCR and keeps one entry per CDR3 protein. The data contain some 800,000 distinct CDR3 sequences, more than 20% of them singletons. The same data also contributed to another study, on T cells of mothers and their children.

Sequencing input: blood. These receptors all come from a boy aged 10-17 years in good health. Both conserved end residues are trimmed from each CDR3. The D gene is left open where the match is weak. Part of the rows lack a size; the others show once, few, many or a class for expanded clones.

CDR3aa: ASSLWITGANVLT
abundance: NA
v_gene: TRBV12-3/TRBV12-4
j_gene: TRBJ2-6
d_gene: NA

CDR3aa: ASSQGQSNQPQH
abundance: NA
v_gene: TRBV3-1
j_gene: TRBJ1-5
d_gene: NA

CDR3aa: AVGSQGSGANVLT
abundance: NA
v_gene: TRBV10-3
j_gene: TRBJ2-6
d_gene: NA

CDR3aa: ASSATVEVSADTQY
abundance: few
v_gene: TRBV11-2
j_gene: TRBJ2-3
d_gene: NA

CDR3aa: ASSRIRDATNEKLF
abundance: NA
v_gene: TRBV18
j_gene: TRBJ1-4
d_gene: NA

CDR3aa: ASSPLTGAGNTIY
abundance: few
v_gene: TRBV7-9
j_gene: TRBJ1-3
d_gene: TRBD1

CDR3aa: ASSLATGGTGELF
abundance: NA
v_gene: TRBV5-1
j_gene: TRBJ2-2
d_gene: TRBD1

CDR3aa: SASLGTSSNQPQH
abundance: NA
v_gene: TRBV20-1
j_gene: TRBJ1-5
d_gene: NA

CDR3aa: ASSLLGQGKGNQPQH
abundance: NA
v_gene: TRBV28
j_gene: TRBJ1-5
d_gene: NA

CDR3aa: ASSLAWTGGETQY
abundance: NA
v_gene: TRBV7-9
j_gene: TRBJ2-5
d_gene: NA

CDR3aa: ASSPRDYTDTQY
abundance: few
v_gene: TRBV5-8
j_gene: TRBJ2-3
d_gene: TRBD2

CDR3aa: ASSLPDRGFAKLF
abundance: NA
v_gene: TRBV5-1
j_gene: TRBJ1-4
d_gene: TRBD1

CDR3aa: SVGDSSGNTIY
abundance: few
v_gene: TRBV29-1
j_gene: TRBJ1-3
d_gene: TRBD1

CDR3aa: ASSFPRELSSYEQY
abundance: few
v_gene: TRBV7-9
j_gene: TRBJ2-7
d_gene: NA

CDR3aa: ASSLVGSSGPSSKTQY
abundance: NA
v_gene: TRBV7-2
j_gene: TRBJ2-5
d_gene: NA

CDR3aa: ASSRGQTFYEQY
abundance: NA
v_gene: TRBV11-2
j_gene: TRBJ2-7
d_gene: NA

CDR3aa: ASSLRWGNTEAF
abundance: NA
v_gene: TRBV5-5
j_gene: TRBJ1-1
d_gene: NA

CDR3aa: ASSLYQGVFSGELF
abundance: few
v_gene: TRBV28
j_gene: TRBJ2-2
d_gene: NA

CDR3aa: ASSWGAPQTQY
abundance: NA
v_gene: TRBV6-5
j_gene: TRBJ2-5
d_gene: NA

CDR3aa: ASSLVTGVTDTQY
abundance: few
v_gene: TRBV3-1
j_gene: TRBJ2-3
d_gene: TRBD1

CDR3aa: ASSLDRVSGRDYEQY
abundance: NA
v_gene: TRBV7-9
j_gene: TRBJ2-7
d_gene: TRBD2

CDR3aa: AIGGADTGELF
abundance: few
v_gene: TRBV10-3
j_gene: TRBJ2-2
d_gene: NA

CDR3aa: ASSLEGGQGAQY
abundance: NA
v_gene: TRBV7-9
j_gene: TRBJ2-7
d_gene: TRBD1

CDR3aa: ASSPDRPTSGNTIY
abundance: once
v_gene: TRBV5-1
j_gene: TRBJ1-3
d_gene: TRBD1

CDR3aa: SVEFSGANVLT
abundance: few
v_gene: TRBV29-1
j_gene: TRBJ2-6
d_gene: NA

CDR3aa: ASSTSSGRTEQF
abundance: NA
v_gene: TRBV4-3
j_gene: TRBJ2-1
d_gene: TRBD2

CDR3aa: ASSYSYDTEAF
abundance: NA
v_gene: TRBV6-2/TRBV6-3
j_gene: TRBJ1-1
d_gene: NA

CDR3aa: ASSASEGTVNYGYT
abundance: NA
v_gene: TRBV12-3/TRBV12-4
j_gene: TRBJ1-2
d_gene: TRBD1

CDR3aa: ASSLVSGLQAF
abundance: few
v_gene: TRBV5-1
j_gene: TRBJ1-1
d_gene: NA

CDR3aa: ASSQIGSSVEQY
abundance: few
v_gene: TRBV3-1
j_gene: TRBJ2-7
d_gene: NA

CDR3aa: ASSVELNNEQF
abundance: NA
v_gene: TRBV9
j_gene: TRBJ2-1
d_gene: NA

CDR3aa: ASSVAGVNEQF
abundance: NA
v_gene: TRBV5-1
j_gene: TRBJ2-1
d_gene: TRBD2

CDR3aa: ASSLWPSGGNEQF
abundance: few
v_gene: TRBV27
j_gene: TRBJ2-1
d_gene: TRBD2

CDR3aa: SAREAGKSYEQY
abundance: few
v_gene: TRBV20-1
j_gene: TRBJ2-7
d_gene: NA

CDR3aa: ASSLWRGGETEAF
abundance: NA
v_gene: TRBV27
j_gene: TRBJ1-1
d_gene: NA

CDR3aa: SAREGSGGISYNEQF
abundance: few
v_gene: TRBV20-1
j_gene: TRBJ2-1
d_gene: NA

CDR3aa: ASSLAEIYTNTEAF
abundance: NA
v_gene: TRBV5-1
j_gene: TRBJ1-1
d_gene: NA

CDR3aa: SARGRLTYEQY
abundance: NA
v_gene: TRBV29-1
j_gene: TRBJ2-7
d_gene: TRBD1

CDR3aa: ASSVGVAYNEQF
abundance: few
v_gene: TRBV9
j_gene: TRBJ2-1
d_gene: NA

CDR3aa: ASSSQGARQPQH
abundance: once
v_gene: TRBV28
j_gene: TRBJ1-5
d_gene: TRBD1

CDR3aa: ASSWLAEPTDTQY
abundance: few
v_gene: TRBV6-2/TRBV6-3
j_gene: TRBJ2-3
d_gene: TRBD2

CDR3aa: ASSDVAGATNEKLF
abundance: NA
v_gene: TRBV25-1
j_gene: TRBJ1-4
d_gene: NA

CDR3aa: ASNSGGRAQETQY
abundance: few
v_gene: TRBV28
j_gene: TRBJ2-5
d_gene: TRBD2

CDR3aa: ASSQTGGDIQY
abundance: NA
v_gene: TRBV5-6
j_gene: TRBJ2-4
d_gene: TRBD2

CDR3aa: ASSFKLFTDTQY
abundance: few
v_gene: TRBV12-3/TRBV12-4
j_gene: TRBJ2-3
d_gene: NA

CDR3aa: ASSTTGRSGYT
abundance: NA
v_gene: TRBV6-5
j_gene: TRBJ1-2
d_gene: TRBD1

CDR3aa: ASSPEASGSLGNEQF
abundance: NA
v_gene: TRBV12-3/TRBV12-4
j_gene: TRBJ2-1
d_gene: TRBD2

CDR3aa: ASSTTGKTGELF
abundance: NA
v_gene: TRBV19
j_gene: TRBJ2-2
d_gene: TRBD1

CDR3aa: ASSLSAGEGYT
abundance: NA
v_gene: TRBV12-3/TRBV12-4
j_gene: TRBJ1-2
d_gene: NA

CDR3aa: ASSQRLNQETQY
abundance: NA
v_gene: TRBV4-3
j_gene: TRBJ2-5
d_gene: NA

CDR3aa: ASSLSGGNIQETQH
abundance: NA
v_gene: TRBV5-1
j_gene: TRBJ2-5
d_gene: TRBD2

CDR3aa: SARGFPGEGSIQY
abundance: few
v_gene: TRBV20-1
j_gene: TRBJ2-4
d_gene: NA

CDR3aa: ASSLPSSGKNTGELF
abundance: NA
v_gene: TRBV5-1
j_gene: TRBJ2-2
d_gene: TRBD2

CDR3aa: ASSPPSGGSNQPQH
abundance: NA
v_gene: TRBV18
j_gene: TRBJ1-5
d_gene: NA